This T cell receptor (beta chain) was captured by sequencing in a study of identical twins. The germline gives CDR1 MGHDK, CDR2 SYGVNS. CDR3 length equals 19 residues. The V gene end was trimmed by 3 bases and the J gene end by 6 bases; junction bases not matched to a gene: 13. From the 5' RACE reads, TCRdb called clonotypes with MiXCR, one entry per CDR3 protein. The sample carries around 370,000 distinct CDR3 sequences, approximately 8.7% recorded once. Study-level findings and limits: Part of the zero-insertion signal could reflect confounding by invariant MAIT and iNKT cells.

Comment on this clonotype: Antigen unknown.

This TCR came from a woman aged 45-65 years in good health. The rearrangement uses TRBV25-1 and TRBJ2-1, with 14 bases matching TRBD2. Sequenced material: naive T cells sorted from blood. CDR3 loop: CASSDGRLAGGPGGNEQFF. In DNA, the CDR3 is TGTGCCAGCAGTGACGGTCGACTAGCGGGAGGGCCGGGAGGCAATGAGCAGTTCTTC.